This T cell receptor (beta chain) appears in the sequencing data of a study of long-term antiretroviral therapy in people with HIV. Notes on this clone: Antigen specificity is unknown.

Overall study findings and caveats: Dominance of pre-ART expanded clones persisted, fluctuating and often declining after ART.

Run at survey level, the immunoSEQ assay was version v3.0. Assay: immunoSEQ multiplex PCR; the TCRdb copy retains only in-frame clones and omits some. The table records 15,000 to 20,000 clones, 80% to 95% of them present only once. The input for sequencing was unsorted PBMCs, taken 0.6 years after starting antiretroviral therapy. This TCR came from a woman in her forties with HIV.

As DNA, the CDR3 is TGTGCCAGCAGCCCACAAATGGGAAACACCATATATTTT. This translates into CASSPQMGNTIYF. This chain connects TRBV7-2 to TRBJ1-3; D not resolved. V was trimmed by 5 bases and J by 4 bases, leaving 9 bases between them. CDR1 is SGHTA, CDR2 FQGNSA, per germline. The CDR3 has 13 residues.